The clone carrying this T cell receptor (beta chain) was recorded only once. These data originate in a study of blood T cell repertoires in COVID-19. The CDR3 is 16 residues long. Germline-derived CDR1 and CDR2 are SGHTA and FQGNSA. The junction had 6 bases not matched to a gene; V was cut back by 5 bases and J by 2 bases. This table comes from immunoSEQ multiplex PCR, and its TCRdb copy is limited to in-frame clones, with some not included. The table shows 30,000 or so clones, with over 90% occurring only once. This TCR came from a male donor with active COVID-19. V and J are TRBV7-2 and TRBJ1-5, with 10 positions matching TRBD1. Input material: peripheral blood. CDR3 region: CASSPWGTGGNQPQHF. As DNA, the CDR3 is TGTGCCAGCAGCCCATGGGGGACAGGGGGCAATCAGCCCCAGCATTTT.